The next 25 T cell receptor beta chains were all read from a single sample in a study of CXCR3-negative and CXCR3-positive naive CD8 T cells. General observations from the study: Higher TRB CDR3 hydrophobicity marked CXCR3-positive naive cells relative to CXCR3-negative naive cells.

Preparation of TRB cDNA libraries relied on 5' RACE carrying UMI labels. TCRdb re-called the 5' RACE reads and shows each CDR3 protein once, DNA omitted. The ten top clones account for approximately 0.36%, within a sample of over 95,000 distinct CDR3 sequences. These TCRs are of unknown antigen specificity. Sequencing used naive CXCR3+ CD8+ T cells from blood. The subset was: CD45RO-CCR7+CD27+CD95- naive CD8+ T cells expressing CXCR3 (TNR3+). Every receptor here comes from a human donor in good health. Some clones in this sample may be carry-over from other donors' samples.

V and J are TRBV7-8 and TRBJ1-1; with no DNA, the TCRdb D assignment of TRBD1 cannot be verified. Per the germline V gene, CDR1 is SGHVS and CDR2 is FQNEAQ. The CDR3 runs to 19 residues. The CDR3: CASSPLLVDVGTLNTEAFF.

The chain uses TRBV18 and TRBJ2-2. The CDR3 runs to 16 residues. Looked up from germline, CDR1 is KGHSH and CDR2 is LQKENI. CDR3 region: CASSPQWVVTAGELFF.

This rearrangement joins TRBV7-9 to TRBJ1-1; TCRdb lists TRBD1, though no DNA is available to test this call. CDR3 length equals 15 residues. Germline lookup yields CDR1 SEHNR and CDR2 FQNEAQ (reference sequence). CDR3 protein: CASSFPGQGNTEAFF.

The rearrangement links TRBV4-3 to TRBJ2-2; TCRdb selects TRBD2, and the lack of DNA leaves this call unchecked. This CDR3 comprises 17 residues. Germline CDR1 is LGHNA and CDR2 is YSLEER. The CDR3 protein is CASSQATSGGNTGELFF.

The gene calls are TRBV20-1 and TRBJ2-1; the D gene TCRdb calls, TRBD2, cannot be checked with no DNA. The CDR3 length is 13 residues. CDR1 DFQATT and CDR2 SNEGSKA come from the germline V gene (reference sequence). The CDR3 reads CSARVAGVNEQFF.

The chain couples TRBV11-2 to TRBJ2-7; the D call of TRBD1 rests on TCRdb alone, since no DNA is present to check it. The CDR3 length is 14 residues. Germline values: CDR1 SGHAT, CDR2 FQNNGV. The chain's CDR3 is CASSFIGVGYEQYF. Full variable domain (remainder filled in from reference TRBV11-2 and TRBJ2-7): EAGVAQSPRYKIIEKRQSVAFWCNPISGHATLYWYQQILGQGPKLLIQFQNNGVVDDSQLPKDRFSAERLKGVDSTLKIQPAKLEDSAVYLCASSFIGVGYEQYFGPGTRLTVT.

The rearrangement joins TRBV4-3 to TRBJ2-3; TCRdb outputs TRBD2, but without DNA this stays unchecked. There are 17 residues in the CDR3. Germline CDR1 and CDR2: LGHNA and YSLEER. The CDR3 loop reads CASSQGLAGGITGTQYF.

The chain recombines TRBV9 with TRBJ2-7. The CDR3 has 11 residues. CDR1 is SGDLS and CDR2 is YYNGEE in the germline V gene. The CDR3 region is CASADGYEQYF.

This chain's CDR3 is CSARDEQGTYNEQFF. The rearrangement uses TRBV20-1 and TRBJ2-1; TCRdb's D call of TRBD1 is untestable without DNA. The CDR3 loop spans 15 amino acids. Germline V gives CDR1 DFQATT, CDR2 SNEGSKA (reference sequence).

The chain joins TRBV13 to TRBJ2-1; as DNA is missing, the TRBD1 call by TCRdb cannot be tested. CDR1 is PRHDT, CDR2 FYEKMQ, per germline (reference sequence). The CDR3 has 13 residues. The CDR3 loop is CASSRDRVNEQFF.

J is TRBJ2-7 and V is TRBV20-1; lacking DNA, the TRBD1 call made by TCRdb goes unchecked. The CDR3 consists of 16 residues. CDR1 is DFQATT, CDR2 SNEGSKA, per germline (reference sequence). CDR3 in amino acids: CSARDSEHVPTYEQYF.

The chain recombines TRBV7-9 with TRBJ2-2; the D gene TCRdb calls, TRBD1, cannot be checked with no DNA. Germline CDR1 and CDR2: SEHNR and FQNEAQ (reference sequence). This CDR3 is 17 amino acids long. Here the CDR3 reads CASSLAPGHLNTGELFF.

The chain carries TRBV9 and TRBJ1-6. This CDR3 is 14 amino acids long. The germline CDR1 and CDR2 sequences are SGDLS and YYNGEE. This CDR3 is CASSPWDGNSPLHF.

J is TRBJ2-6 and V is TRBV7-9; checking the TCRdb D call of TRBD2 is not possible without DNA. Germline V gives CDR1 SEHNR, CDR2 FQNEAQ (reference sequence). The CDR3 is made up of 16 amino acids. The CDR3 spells CASSLPTGLGANVLTF.

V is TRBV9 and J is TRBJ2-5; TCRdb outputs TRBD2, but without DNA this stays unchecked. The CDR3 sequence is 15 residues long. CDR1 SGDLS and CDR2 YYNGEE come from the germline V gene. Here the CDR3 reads CASSVGARTAETQYF.

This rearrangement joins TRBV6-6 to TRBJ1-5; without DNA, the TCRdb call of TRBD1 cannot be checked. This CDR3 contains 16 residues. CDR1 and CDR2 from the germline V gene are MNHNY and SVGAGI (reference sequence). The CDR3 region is CASSGQPWLAGQPQHF.

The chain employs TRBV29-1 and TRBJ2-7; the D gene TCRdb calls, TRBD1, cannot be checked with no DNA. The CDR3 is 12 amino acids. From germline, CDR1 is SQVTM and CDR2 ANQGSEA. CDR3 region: CSVETGLDEQYF.

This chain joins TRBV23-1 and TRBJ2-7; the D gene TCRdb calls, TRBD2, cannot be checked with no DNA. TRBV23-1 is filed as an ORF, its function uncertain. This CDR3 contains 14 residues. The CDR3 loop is CASSQGRASYEQYF.

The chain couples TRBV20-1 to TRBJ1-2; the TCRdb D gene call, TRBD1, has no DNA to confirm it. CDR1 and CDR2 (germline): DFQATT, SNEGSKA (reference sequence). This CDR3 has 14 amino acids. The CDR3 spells CSARDLDRVDGYTF.

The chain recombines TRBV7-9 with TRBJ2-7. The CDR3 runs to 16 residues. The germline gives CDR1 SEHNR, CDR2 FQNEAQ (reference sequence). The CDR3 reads CASSFMSGANSYEQYF.

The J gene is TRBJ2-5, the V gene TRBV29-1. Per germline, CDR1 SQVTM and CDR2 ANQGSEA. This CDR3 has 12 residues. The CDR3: CSVEVVEETQYF. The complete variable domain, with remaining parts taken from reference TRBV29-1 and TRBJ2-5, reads SAVISQKPSRDICQRGTSLTIQCQVDSQVTMMFWYRQQPGQSLTLIATANQGSEATYESGFVIDKFPISRPNLTFSTLTVSNMSPEDSSIYLCSVEVVEETQYFGPGTRLLVL.

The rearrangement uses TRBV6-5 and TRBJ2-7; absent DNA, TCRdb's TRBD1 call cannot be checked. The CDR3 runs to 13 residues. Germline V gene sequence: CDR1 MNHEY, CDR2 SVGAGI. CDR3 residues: CASKQGVFHEQYF.

The CDR3 loop reads CASRSTGVEQYF. The chain joins TRBV7-9 to TRBJ2-7; TCRdb gives TRBD1 as the D gene, but with no DNA this cannot be confirmed. This CDR3 region has 12 residues. Germline values: CDR1 SEHNR, CDR2 FQNEAQ (reference sequence).

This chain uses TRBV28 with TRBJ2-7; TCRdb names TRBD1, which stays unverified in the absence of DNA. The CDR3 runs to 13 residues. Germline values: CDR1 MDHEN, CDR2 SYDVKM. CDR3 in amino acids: CASKDRDFYEQYF.

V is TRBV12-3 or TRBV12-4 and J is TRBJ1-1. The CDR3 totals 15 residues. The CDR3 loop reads CASSWGQAENTEAFF.